The next 22 T cell receptor beta chains were all read from a single sample in a study of T cell clonotyping in hematopoietic cell transplantation (dated by TCRdb to about 2021). The sample's time point label is to be understood as: recipient sample about 28 days before transplant, after cytoreduction. The library was produced with the immunoSEQ multiplex PCR assay. TCRdb holds this immuneACCESS table with in-frame rearrangements only. Some clones are missing; in checked studies, unresolved V genes explain under half, and the rest has no known cause. The sample profile shows about 27,000 clones; about 70% of them were found once. The ten largest make up approximately 5.9% of the sample. This sample comprised peripheral blood mononuclear cells, obtained before stem cell transplant. These receptors were obtained from a man aged 50-59 years with myelodysplastic syndrome. Some clones in this sample may be carry-over from other donors' samples.

CDR3 loop: CSVDRATTYEQFF. As DNA, the CDR3 is TGCAGCGTGGACAGGGCTACTACCTATGAGCAGTTCTTC. This chain joins TRBV29-1 and TRBJ2-1; TRBD1 matches at 8 bases. CDR3 length equals 13 residues. V was clipped by 6 bases and J by 8 bases; unmatched bases: 9. Per germline, CDR1 SQVTM and CDR2 ANQGSEA.

The V call is TRBV5-1, the J call TRBJ2-7; D gene ambiguous. Germline values: CDR1 SGHRS, CDR2 YFSETQ. The CDR3 totals 15 residues. Trimming shortened V by 0 bases and J by 1 base, and 11 bases separated the two germline ends. The CDR3 loop is CASSLEGRSSYEQYF. The CDR3 bases are TGCGCCAGCAGCTTGGAGGGCCGCTCTTCCTACGAGCAGTACTTC.

This sequence joins TRBV6-5 and TRBJ2-7; the match to TRBD1 covers 9 bases. CDR1 and CDR2 (germline): MNHEY, SVGAGI. The CDR3 runs 10 residues. V shed 10 bases, J shed 6 bases, and the junction held 1 base outside the gene matches. CDR3: CAKQGAEQYF. DNA of the CDR3: TGTGCCAAACAGGGGGCCGAGCAGTACTTC.

The genes are TRBV30 and TRBJ2-5, with D possibly being TRBD1 (6 bases). CDR1 is GTSNPN and CDR2 is SVGIG in the germline V gene (reference sequence). V was trimmed by 4 bases and J by 5 bases, leaving 11 bases between them. This CDR3 region has 12 residues. CDR3 sequence (DNA): TGTGCCTGGACAGGGGTTAGCGAGACCCAGTACTTC. It translates to CAWTGVSETQYF.

V is TRBV5-1 and J is TRBJ2-2; D tentatively fits TRBD1 or TRBD2 (6 bases each). The V gene lost 0 bases and the J gene lost 6 bases, with 9 bases spanning the gap. There are 14 residues in the CDR3. Germline CDR1 and CDR2: SGHRS and YFSETQ. This chain's CDR3 is CASSLGGASGELFF. The CDR3 coding sequence is TGCGCCAGCAGCTTGGGGGGGGCGTCCGGGGAGCTGTTTTTT.

This chain links TRBV11-1 with TRBJ2-1; D uncertain. V lost 1 base and J 0 bases, leaving 7 bases between the germline ends. This CDR3 is 15 amino acids long. Germline values: CDR1 SGHAT, CDR2 FQDESV (reference sequence). The CDR3 bases are TGTGCCAGCAGCTTAGGGGCCGGCTCCTACAATGAGCAGTTCTTC. This codes for CASSLGAGSYNEQFF.

This clone showed up just once. The chain recombines TRBV30 with TRBJ2-3, with D hard to call. Trimming pared 2 bases from V and 6 bases from J, leaving 6 bases between. Germline V gene sequence: CDR1 GTSNPN, CDR2 SVGIG (reference sequence). This CDR3 spans 11 amino acids. The CDR3 region has the DNA TGTGCCTGGAGTCTCGGGGATACGCAGTATTTT. This translates into CAWSLGDTQYF.

This chain connects TRBV28 to TRBJ2-1, with D possibly matching TRBD2 (5 bases). The CDR3 runs to 14 residues. Trimming left V 5 bases short and J 8 bases short, with 16 bases between. CDR1 and CDR2 from the germline V gene are MDHEN and SYDVKM. This chain's CDR3 is CASSPGLDGDEQFF. DNA of the CDR3: TGTGCCAGCAGTCCAGGCTTGGACGGGGATGAGCAGTTCTTC.

This clone has only a few counts. This chain links TRBV5-5 with TRBJ2-1; TRBD2 agrees at 11 bases. The germline gives CDR1 SGHKS, CDR2 YYEKEE (reference sequence). Trimming removed 7 bases from V and 8 bases from J; junction bases left unmatched: 5. The length of the CDR3 is 13 residues. The CDR3 coding sequence is TGTGCCAGCTGGACTAGCGGGCTTGATGAGCAGTTCTTC. It specifies CASWTSGLDEQFF.

This chain connects TRBV9 to TRBJ1-2, with 7 bases that match TRBD1. Germline V CDR1 and CDR2: SGDLS, YYNGEE. The CDR3 is 11 residues long. Trimming took 3 bases from V and 8 from J; bases not matched to a gene: 1. CDR3 sequence reads: CASSEGGGYTF. The CDR3 DNA is TGTGCCAGCAGCGAAGGGGGCGGCTACACCTTC.

This chain joins TRBV2 and TRBJ1-2, with D unclear. The ends were cut back, 3 bases at V and 14 bases at J, with 19 bases in the middle. Per germline, CDR1 SNHLY and CDR2 FYNNEI. This CDR3 comprises 13 residues. The CDR3 DNA sequence: TGTGCCAGCAGTGACGAGTTTCGGGTCGGGATTACCTTC. Its protein product is CASSDEFRVGITF. Complete variable domain (other parts from reference TRBV2 and TRBJ1-2): EPEVTQTPSHQVTQMGQEVILRCVPISNHLYFYWYRQILGQKVEFLVSFYNNEISEKSEIFDDQFSVERPDGSNFTLKIRSTKLEDSAMYFCASSDEFRVGITFGSGTRLTVV.

The chain carries TRBV1 and TRBJ2-5; the table assigns TRBD2, which was not confirmed against the DNA. TRBV1 is recorded as a pseudogene. This CDR3 has 19 amino acids. The CDR3 loop is CTSSQDNLVGSGGEETQYF. CDR3 sequence (DNA): TGCACCAGCAGCCAAGATAACCTCGTAGGTAGCGGGGGTGAAGAGACCCAGTACTTC.

The rearrangement links TRBV5-1 to TRBJ2-7; D is possibly TRBD2 (5 bases). Deletions cut 1 base from V and 0 bases from J, with 11 bases between. From germline, CDR1 is SGHRS and CDR2 YFSETQ. The CDR3 spans 15 residues. CDR3 sequence reads: CASSLRIGSSYEQYF. CDR3 nucleotide sequence: TGCGCCAGCAGCTTGAGGATTGGGAGCTCCTACGAGCAGTACTTC.

This clone has a handful of counts. The CDR3 DNA follows: TGTGCCAGTAGGAGGGCCGGGTACGAGCAGTACTTC. As protein: CASRRAGYEQYF. This sequence joins TRBV6-6 and TRBJ2-7; D is possibly TRBD2 (6 bases). Trimming left V 9 bases short and J 4 bases short, with 13 bases between. The CDR3 loop spans 12 amino acids. The germline V gene has CDR1 MNHNY and CDR2 SVGAGI (reference sequence).

The chain is built from TRBV7-7 and TRBJ2-1; TRBD2 might be the D (6 bases). V shed 5 bases and J shed 2 bases, with 13 bases lying between them. CDR1 and CDR2 from the germline V gene are SSHAT and FNYEAQ (reference sequence). There are 15 residues in the CDR3. In DNA, the CDR3 is TGTGCCAGCAGCCCAACCCCGGGAGCCTACAATGAGCAGTTCTTC. It translates to CASSPTPGAYNEQFF.

CDR3 nucleotide sequence: TGCAGCGTGCGACAGGGAACCTATGACGTTGGCTACACCTTC. Translated: CSVRQGTYDVGYTF. The rearrangement uses TRBV29-1 and TRBJ1-2; 7 bases are shared with TRBD1. The CDR3 is 14 amino acids. The V gene's germline CDR1 is SQVTM and CDR2 ANQGSEA. V shed 6 bases, J shed 7 bases, and the junction held 14 bases outside the gene matches.

Only a few counts were recorded for this clone. The chain combines TRBV2 with TRBJ1-2, with D uncertain. The germline CDR1 and CDR2 sequences are SNHLY and FYNNEI. The V end lost 0 bases, the J end lost 8 bases, and 13 bases lay between the germline ends. The CDR3 has 14 amino acids. The CDR3: CASSEAVTVTGYTF. The CDR3 nucleotides read TGTGCCAGCAGTGAAGCTGTGACGGTGACCGGCTACACCTTC. Looking up the rest from reference TRBV2 and TRBJ1-2 gives the full variable domain: EPEVTQTPSHQVTQMGQEVILRCVPISNHLYFYWYRQILGQKVEFLVSFYNNEISEKSEIFDDQFSVERPDGSNFTLKIRSTKLEDSAMYFCASSEAVTVTGYTFGSGTRLTVV.

J is TRBJ2-7 and V is TRBV29-1; no clear D. Trimming pared 4 bases from V and 2 bases from J, leaving 15 bases between. Germline lookup yields CDR1 SQVTM and CDR2 ANQGSEA. This CDR3 has 14 amino acids. This chain's CDR3 is CSVGVVRQPYEQYF. The CDR3 DNA is TGCAGCGTTGGTGTGGTCCGGCAGCCCTACGAGCAGTACTTC.

The sample holds one count of this clone. The V gene is TRBV6-1, the J gene TRBJ2-3; D is unclear. Germline CDR1 reads MNHNS; CDR2 reads SASEGT. Deletions cut 4 bases from V and 4 bases from J, with 6 bases between. This CDR3 is built from 12 residues. CDR3 DNA sequence: TGTGCCAGCAGTGTTGGGGCAGATACGCAGTATTTT. This sequence encodes CASSVGADTQYF.

This rearrangement joins TRBV10-3 to TRBJ2-7; 7 bases fit TRBD2. Germline CDR1 ENHRY, CDR2 SYGVKD. The CDR3 is 13 residues long. Trimming removed 6 bases from V and 11 bases from J; junction bases left unmatched: 13. The CDR3 DNA sequence: TGTGCCATCAGACCAGCTGAAGCGGGGCAGGAGTACTTC. The encoded protein is CAIRPAEAGQEYF.

J is TRBJ1-5 and V is TRBV7-2; 10 bases fit TRBD1. Germline V CDR1 and CDR2: SGHTA, FQGNSA. V shed 2 bases and J 6 bases; nucleotides not matched to a gene: 7. The CDR3 loop spans 16 amino acids. The CDR3 DNA follows: TGTGCCAGCAGCTTATCCGGGACAGGGGTAGTTCAGCCCCAGCATTTT. It codes for CASSLSGTGVVQPQHF.

The chain employs TRBV30 and TRBJ1-6; possible D gene TRBD1, 6 bases. CDR3 length: 14 amino acids. The germline V gene has CDR1 GTSNPN and CDR2 SVGIG (reference sequence). V gave up 5 bases and J gave up 7 bases, with 15 bases separating them. The CDR3: CAWEQGLGNSPLHF. CDR3 in DNA: TGTGCCTGGGAACAGGGTTTGGGAAATTCACCCCTCCACTTT.